The subject of this entry is one T cell receptor (beta chain). Per the authors' pipeline: Estimation of nucleated cell counts was performed using reference gene primer amplification. Measured with immunoSEQ multiplex PCR; TCRdb has only the in-frame clones, and not every one. V, J and clone size were drawn from that table, and D and trimming were deduced from the DNA. The repertoire holds about 150,000 clones, more than 65% seen once, with about 8.9% in the top ten. These data are taken from a study of blood T cell repertoires in COVID-19. The germline V gene has CDR1 MNHEY and CDR2 SMNVEV (reference sequence). V lost 2 bases, J lost 8 bases, and 10 bases stayed unmatched. CDR3 length equals 15 residues.

The sample taken for sequencing was peripheral blood. This chain uses TRBV27 with TRBJ1-2; 8 bases map to TRBD1. This receptor was identified in a woman aged 45-65 years with acute or convalescent COVID-19. This chain's CDR3 is CASSLARTGYHGYTF. The CDR3 DNA reads as TGTGCCAGCAGTTTAGCTCGGACAGGGTATCACGGCTACACCTTC.